These 32 T cell receptor beta chains originate from one sample sequenced in a study of blood T cell repertoires in COVID-19. The protocol was immunoSEQ multiplex PCR, while the TCRdb copy is restricted to in-frame clones and leaves out a portion. This sample yields 250,000 to 300,000 clones, of which roughly 90% are seen a single time; approximately 2.2% belongs to the top ten. Material for sequencing was peripheral blood. The receptors originated from a man aged 45-60 years with acute or convalescent COVID-19.

The rearrangement joins TRBV2 to TRBJ2-3; D is uncertain. The CDR3 contains 15 residues. V lost 1 base to trimming and J lost 0 bases, with 8 bases between them. CDR1 is SNHLY and CDR2 is FYNNEI in the germline V gene. In DNA, the CDR3 is TGTGCCAGCAGTGAAGGGGCAACTAGCACAGATACGCAGTATTTT. As protein: CASSEGATSTDTQYF.

This chain joins TRBV9 and TRBJ1-4; D possibly corresponds to TRBD1 (6 bases). This CDR3 is built from 13 residues. In germline, CDR1 is SGDLS, CDR2 YYNGEE. V gave up 3 bases and J gave up 7 bases, with 10 bases separating them. For the CDR3, the DNA is TGTGCCAGCAGCGCCGGGACAACTGAAAAACTGTTTTTT. It translates to CASSAGTTEKLFF.

The chain is built from TRBV27 and TRBJ1-6; 8 bases fit TRBD1. The CDR3 length is 14 residues. Germline V gives CDR1 MNHEY, CDR2 SMNVEV (reference sequence). V was pared by 5 bases and J by 8 bases, with 5 bases of the junction left unmatched. The CDR3 nucleotides are TGTGCCAGCAGTGTCAACAGGGGGGATTCACCCCTCCACTTT. Translated: CASSVNRGDSPLHF.

The chain uses TRBV4-1 and TRBJ2-5; 7 nucleotides agree with TRBD1. The CDR3 totals 14 residues. The germline V gene encodes CDR1 MGHRA and CDR2 YSYEKL. The V gene end was trimmed by 2 bases and the J gene end by 5 bases; junction bases not matched to a gene: 5. The CDR3 region is CASSQTGVGETQYF. The DNA of the CDR3 is TGCGCCAGCAGCCAAACAGGGGTGGGGGAGACCCAGTACTTC.

CDR3 DNA: TGTGCCAGCAGCTTAGTACAGGGGTTGAGGTCCTATAATTCACCCCTCCACTTT. Translated: CASSLVQGLRSYNSPLHF. The V gene is TRBV7-9, the J gene TRBJ1-6; 7 bases are a match to TRBD1. Germline CDR1 is SEHNR and CDR2 is FQNEAQ (reference sequence). The CDR3 contains 18 residues. J gave up 1 base and V 1 base, and 7 bases lay outside the gene matches.

The chain couples TRBV7-3 to TRBJ2-1; TRBD1 aligns across 11 bases. The V segment lost 5 bases and the J segment 8 bases; nucleotides outside the gene matches: 5. The V gene's germline CDR1 is SGHTA and CDR2 FQGTGA. The CDR3 is 14 amino acids. The CDR3 DNA reads TGTGCCAGCAGCGCCGGGACAGGGGGACATGAGCAGTTCTTC. Translating it yields CASSAGTGGHEQFF.

V usage is TRBV3-1 (or the pseudogene TRBV3-2) and J usage is TRBJ2-1, with 8 bases lining up with TRBD2. Per the germline V gene, CDR1 is LGHDT and CDR2 is YNNKEL (reference sequence). The CDR3 has 15 amino acids. Losses at the gene ends were 4 bases for V and 7 bases for J; bases not matched to a gene: 9. The CDR3 region is CASSRSGGPRNEQFF. CDR3 nucleotides: TGTGCCAGCAGCCGGTCGGGGGGGCCAAGGAATGAGCAGTTCTTC.

This chain links TRBV4-1 with TRBJ1-2; 8 nucleotides match TRBD1. Looked up from germline, CDR1 is MGHRA and CDR2 is YSYEKL. The CDR3 spans 14 residues. V was clipped by 4 bases and J by 1 base; unmatched bases: 2. Here the CDR3 DNA reads TGCGCCAGCAGCCTGGGACAGGATAACTATGGCTACACCTTC. Translated, it gives CASSLGQDNYGYTF.

The V and J genes are TRBV9 and TRBJ1-2, with D possibly being TRBD1 (6 bases). This CDR3 spans 15 amino acids. Germline-derived CDR1 and CDR2 are SGDLS and YYNGEE. V shed 0 bases and J shed 4 bases, with 13 bases lying between them. The CDR3 sequence is CASSVAPGVRYGYTF. The CDR3 nucleotides are TGTGCCAGCAGCGTAGCTCCAGGGGTCCGCTATGGCTACACCTTC.

V usage is TRBV30 and J usage is TRBJ2-3, with 7 nucleotides matching TRBD1. With V trimmed by 4 bases and J by 4 bases, 17 bases remained unmatched. CDR1 GTSNPN and CDR2 SVGIG come from the germline V gene (reference sequence). CDR3 size: 17 residues. CDR3 in amino acids: CAWIDYQTGIKADTQYF. CDR3 coding DNA: TGTGCCTGGATCGACTACCAGACAGGGATAAAGGCAGATACGCAGTATTTT.

The chain joins TRBV6-6 to TRBJ1-4; 7 bases line up with TRBD1. Germline CDR1 MNHNY, CDR2 SVGAGI (reference sequence). After removal of 6 bases from V and 1 base from J, the junction contained 2 bases not matched to a gene. The length of the CDR3 is 14 residues. CDR3 DNA sequence: TGTGCCAGCAGCAACAGGGGAACTAATGAAAAACTGTTTTTT. It codes for CASSNRGTNEKLFF.

The CDR3 sequence: CASSTTSGGGTDTQYF. The DNA of the CDR3 is TGTGCCAGCAGCACCACTAGCGGGGGGGGCACAGATACGCAGTATTTT. The chain uses TRBV11-1 and TRBJ2-3; 13 bases match TRBD2. The CDR3 totals 16 residues. Germline CDR1 reads SGHAT; CDR2 reads FQDESV (reference sequence). Losses at the gene ends were 5 bases for V and 1 base for J; bases not matched to a gene: 3.

V is TRBV15 and J is TRBJ2-7, with D perhaps TRBD2 (6 bases). In germline, CDR1 is LNHNV, CDR2 YYDKDF (reference sequence). The CDR3 consists of 11 residues. Trimming pared 9 bases from V and 2 bases from J, leaving 8 bases between. CDR3 amino acids: CATEGAYEQYF. CDR3 nucleotide sequence: TGTGCCACGGAGGGCGCCTACGAGCAGTACTTC.

This clone has a single count. The genes are TRBV11-2 and TRBJ2-7; 8 bases match TRBD1. This CDR3 has 14 amino acids. V dropped 5 bases and J dropped 0; count of bases not matched to a gene: 3. Germline V CDR1 and CDR2: SGHAT, FQNNGV. The DNA for the CDR3 is TGTGCCAGCAGCCCGGGACAGGACTCCTACGAGCAGTACTTC. This translates into CASSPGQDSYEQYF.

The CDR3 sequence is CASSGQGDGQPQHF. For the CDR3, the DNA is TGTGCCAGCTCGGGTCAGGGGGACGGTCAGCCCCAGCATTTT. V gene TRBV2 combines with J gene TRBJ1-5, with TRBD1 matching 7 bases. This CDR3 comprises 14 residues. Germline CDR1 and CDR2: SNHLY and FYNNEI. Losses at the gene ends were 8 bases for V and 6 bases for J; bases not matched to a gene: 10. The entire variable domain, with the rest obtained from reference TRBV2 and TRBJ1-5, is as follows: EPEVTQTPSHQVTQMGQEVILRCVPISNHLYFYWYRQILGQKVEFLVSFYNNEISEKSEIFDDQFSVERPDGSNFTLKIRSTKLEDSAMYFCASSGQGDGQPQHFGDGTRLSIL.

The rearrangement joins TRBV27 to TRBJ1-1; D unresolved. V was clipped by 4 bases and J by 1 base, with 4 bases between them. The CDR3 runs 12 residues. Germline CDR1 MNHEY, CDR2 SMNVEV (reference sequence). The DNA of the CDR3 is TGTGCCAGCAGTTGGGCGAACACTGAAGCTTTCTTT. Translation: CASSWANTEAFF.

The chain combines TRBV6-1 with TRBJ1-2; tentative D call: TRBD1 (5 bases). Germline-derived CDR1 and CDR2 are MNHNS and SASEGT. CDR3 length: 16 amino acids. V gave up 4 bases and J gave up 6 bases, with 21 bases separating them. In DNA form, the CDR3 reads TGTGCCAGCAGTGCTTATAGAGGACAAGTTCGGCATGGCTACACCTTC. Amino acids: CASSAYRGQVRHGYTF.

The chain combines TRBV5-1 with TRBJ2-7; tentatively, D is TRBD1 (6 bases). This CDR3 region has 14 residues. CDR1 and CDR2 from the germline V gene are SGHRS and YFSETQ. V dropped 4 bases and J dropped 3 bases, with 14 bases sitting between them. The CDR3 DNA follows: TGCGCCAGCAGCCCAATTACAGGGAACTACGAGCAGTACTTC. This sequence encodes CASSPITGNYEQYF.

This clone was counted only a few times. The chain recombines TRBV3-1 (or the pseudogene TRBV3-2) with TRBJ2-1; 8 bases fit TRBD1. From germline, CDR1 is LGHDT and CDR2 YNNKEL (reference sequence). CDR3 length: 18 residues. V lost 3 bases, J lost 3 bases, and 13 bases stayed unmatched. The CDR3 DNA reads TGTGCCAGCAGCCAGAGGACAGGGCCCTCGCTGGGCTACAATGAGCAGTTCTTC. It specifies CASSQRTGPSLGYNEQFF.

This clone was detected only once. CDR3 coding DNA: TGTGCCAGCAGCTCAGAGAAGGGGACTCATAATTCACCCCTCCACTTT. It is translated as CASSSEKGTHNSPLHF. The chain uses TRBV9 and TRBJ1-6; the D gene is possibly TRBD1 (5 bases). Germline CDR1 is SGDLS and CDR2 is YYNGEE. This CDR3 has 16 amino acids. V was clipped by 4 bases and J by 5 bases, with 16 bases between them.

The chain recombines TRBV5-1 with TRBJ2-5, with 7 nucleotides matching TRBD1. The junction had 12 bases not matched to a gene; V was cut back by 5 bases and J by 5 bases. Germline V lookup: CDR1 SGHRS, CDR2 YFSETQ. This CDR3 spans 15 amino acids. CDR3 loop: CASSQGTDLGETQYF. The CDR3 bases are TGCGCCAGCAGTCAGGGGACAGATCTTGGGGAGACCCAGTACTTC.

The V call is TRBV3-1 (or the pseudogene TRBV3-2), the J call TRBJ1-6, with D possibly being TRBD1 (6 bases). The CDR3 covers 17 residues. V dropped 0 bases and J dropped 9 bases, with 18 bases sitting between them. Per the germline V gene, CDR1 is LGHDT and CDR2 is YNNKEL (reference sequence). This CDR3 reads CASSQEPAGQRSSPLHF. CDR3 in DNA: TGTGCCAGCAGCCAAGAACCGGCAGGACAGCGGAGTTCACCCCTCCACTTT.

V is TRBV7-6 and J is TRBJ1-6, with a weak D call TRBD1 (5 bases). The V end was cut by 4 bases, the J end by 7 bases, with 23 bases between. The V gene's germline CDR1 is SGHVS and CDR2 FNYEAQ. The CDR3 length is 18 residues. The DNA of the CDR3 is TGTGCCAGCAGCTCTGGACCCGGGGGGAGGTCTGGAAATTCACCCCTCCACTTT. Translation: CASSSGPGGRSGNSPLHF. The entire variable domain, with the rest obtained from reference TRBV7-6 and TRBJ1-6, is as follows: GAGVSQSPRYKVTKRGQDVALRCDPISGHVSLYWYRQALGQGPEFLTYFNYEAQQDKSGLPNDRFSAERPEGSISTLTIQRTEQRDSAMYRCASSSGPGGRSGNSPLHFGNGTRLTVT.

V is TRBV10-1 and J is TRBJ2-1, with 8 bases lining up with TRBD1. CDR1 and CDR2 (germline): WNHNN, SYGVQD (reference sequence). CDR3 length: 14 residues. V was clipped by 5 bases and J by 5 bases; unmatched bases: 5. The CDR3 DNA reads TGCGCCAGCAGTCGGGACAGGCCCAACAATGAGCAGTTCTTC. Translation gives CASSRDRPNNEQFF.

The chain has TRBV19 and TRBJ1-6, with 8 bases matching TRBD1. The CDR3 has 16 amino acids. The junction had 13 bases not matched to a gene; V was cut back by 6 bases and J by 9 bases. Germline V CDR1 and CDR2: LNHDA, SQIVND (reference sequence). The CDR3 nucleotides are TGTGCCAGTAGCCATGGGTCGCGGACAGGGCTTTCACCCCTCCACTTT. This gives the protein CASSHGSRTGLSPLHF.

The chain combines TRBV9 with TRBJ1-1; D is unclear. The germline V gene has CDR1 SGDLS and CDR2 YYNGEE. The length of the CDR3 is 15 residues. Trimming stripped 0 bases from V and 3 bases from J, with 12 bases between. Written as DNA, the CDR3 is TGTGCCAGCAGCGTAGAAGAGGGAACGTACACTGAAGCTTTCTTT. Translation gives CASSVEEGTYTEAFF.

The chain joins TRBV10-3 to TRBJ2-7; D is unclear. V lost 2 bases and J lost 5, with 10 bases in between. Germline V gene sequence: CDR1 ENHRY, CDR2 SYGVKD. The CDR3 runs to 13 residues. CDR3 sequence reads: CAISEEPGHEQYF. CDR3 DNA: TGTGCCATCAGTGAGGAACCTGGCCACGAGCAGTACTTC.

The genes are TRBV5-6 and TRBJ1-5; 8 positions match TRBD1. Unmatched junction bases numbered 17, after V lost 4 bases and J lost 5 bases. Germline V gives CDR1 SGHDT, CDR2 YYEEEE. The CDR3 is 18 residues long. The CDR3 nucleotides are TGTGCCAGCAGCCACCACCCCCAGACAGGGGTATTAGATCAGCCCCAGCATTTT. As protein: CASSHHPQTGVLDQPQHF. The full variable domain, in which reference TRBV5-6 and TRBJ1-5 provide the parts outside the CDR3, is DAGVTQSPTHLIKTRGQQVTLRCSPKSGHDTVSWYQQALGQGPQFIFQYYEEEERQRGNFPDRFSGHQFPNYSSELNVNALLLGDSALYLCASSHHPQTGVLDQPQHFGDGTRLSIL.

The V call is TRBV4-2, the J call TRBJ1-2; D is undetermined. This CDR3 is built from 14 residues. Germline V lookup: CDR1 LGHNA, CDR2 YNFKEQ. V lost 1 base to trimming and J lost 7 bases, with 13 bases between them. In DNA form, the CDR3 reads TGTGCCAGCAGCCAAGTAGAGGGAGTGGGTGGCTACACCTTC. Its translation: CASSQVEGVGGYTF.

CDR3 nucleotides: TGCGCCAGCAGCCATACCCCCGGGCAGGGGAAAGAGACCCAGTACTTC. Translating it yields CASSHTPGQGKETQYF. The rearrangement joins TRBV4-1 to TRBJ2-5; D may be TRBD1 (6 bases). Germline values: CDR1 MGHRA, CDR2 YSYEKL. This CDR3 contains 16 residues. Trimming left V 3 bases short and J 3 bases short, with 17 bases between.

Only a few counts were recorded for this clone. The rearrangement joins TRBV5-4 to TRBJ2-7; 15 bases line up with TRBD2. The V and J ends lost 4 bases and 3 bases, in that order; junction bases with no gene match: 5. CDR1 is SGHNT and CDR2 is YYREEE in the germline V gene (reference sequence). The CDR3 runs 16 residues. The CDR3 sequence is CASSPGTSGGNYEQYF. The CDR3 nucleotides are TGTGCCAGCAGCCCGGGGACTAGCGGGGGGAACTACGAGCAGTACTTC.

The chain joins TRBV5-6 to TRBJ2-1; D possibly corresponds to TRBD2 (6 bases). This CDR3 is built from 15 residues. Germline lookup yields CDR1 SGHDT and CDR2 YYEEEE. V was pared by 2 bases and J by 7 bases, with 16 bases between. CDR3 residues: CASSFGGTGRNEQFF. CDR3 nucleotides: TGTGCCAGCAGCTTTGGGGGGACTGGTAGGAATGAGCAGTTCTTC.